Included here is one T cell receptor (beta chain) sequence, with context. Its antigen is still unknown. Reliance was placed on clinical symptoms, serum thyroxine, TRAb, thyroid ultrasound and orbital computed tomography for diagnosis. The data derive from a study of Graves' ophthalmopathy and Graves' hyperthyroidism. Findings of the study overall: Blood contained most expanded thyroid clonotypes exceeding 0.001 frequency.

CDR3 length: 15 amino acids. Germline V gene lookup returns CDR1 KGHSH and CDR2 LQKENI. The V segment lost 3 bases and the J segment 3 bases; nucleotides outside the gene matches: 3. RNA transcripts served as template for amplifying TCR beta CDR3 sequences. First-round RT-PCR used HTBI primers; second-round multiplex PCR followed. TCRdb reprocessed the multiplex PCR reads via MiXCR and lists one record per CDR3 protein. The data show about 400,000 distinct CDR3 sequences, approximately 20% seen once. This receptor was obtained from a woman aged 18-29 years with Graves' ophthalmopathy. The rearrangement uses TRBV18 and TRBJ1-2, with 11 bases matching TRBD1. The sequencing input was peripheral blood. CDR3: CASSPPGQGDYGYTF. CDR3 sequence (DNA): TGTGCCAGCTCACCGCCGGGACAGGGGGACTATGGCTACACCTTC.